The rows below give T cell receptor beta chains drawn from one sample of a study of T cells in Graves' hyperthyroidism and ophthalmopathy. One entry per CDR3 protein results from TCRdb running MiXCR on the multiplex PCR reads. The data show about 380,000 distinct CDR3 sequences, approximately 17% seen once. Sequenced sample: blood. These receptors all stem from a young man with Graves' ophthalmopathy. The CDR3 runs from the conserved cysteine through the conserved F or W. The order of the fields is J gene, clone size, V gene, CDR3 protein. Clone size is given for some rows only: seen once, a few or many times, or a class if the clone is expanded.

TRBJ1-5	once	TRBV6-9	CASSYDIGQDNQPQHF
TRBJ2-5	few	TRBV2	CASRWGKETQYF
TRBJ2-5	-	TRBV6-2/TRBV6-3	CASGTWGPGETQYF
TRBJ1-6	many	TRBV5-1	CASSSHGTGGNSPLHF
TRBJ2-1	few	TRBV10-1	CASSEGGAGGYNEQFF
TRBJ1-5	few	TRBV4-1	CASSHDVSNQPQHF
TRBJ2-7	few	TRBV20-1	CSAPNVQAAYYEQYF
TRBJ2-7	-	TRBV28	CASRGPGGYYEQYF
TRBJ1-6	many	TRBV2	CASSVGDLDSYNSPLHF
TRBJ2-7	many	TRBV2	CASIREIASTYEQYF
TRBJ2-2	few	TRBV5-1	CASLPGQGTTGELFF
TRBJ1-2	-	TRBV7-2	CASSLIGAGYTF
TRBJ1-2	many	TRBV20-1	CSALGGGYTF
TRBJ2-6	many	TRBV7-8	CASSLTVAASGANVLTF
TRBJ2-3	-	TRBV20-1	CSAPHGAESTDTQYF
TRBJ2-5	-	TRBV12-3/TRBV12-4	CASSYSRGGTQYF
TRBJ2-5	-	TRBV13	CASSPEGPEETQYF
TRBJ2-5	few	TRBV15	CATSRASTRMAGGETQYF
TRBJ2-1	many	TRBV27	CASRGGAGSYNEQFF
TRBJ2-7	many	TRBV2	CASSESGSAYEQYF
TRBJ1-1	-	TRBV5-6	CASSSGQIEAFF
TRBJ2-1	many	TRBV9	CASSVDAGSYNEQFF